These 25 T cell receptor beta chains originate from one sample sequenced in a study of identical twins. TCRdb called the 5' RACE reads again in MiXCR, with one record for every CDR3 protein. The sample lists approximately 230,000 distinct CDR3 sequences, 5.5% to 7.5% occurring once. The data were also submitted as part of a second study, on T cells expressing NK-cell markers.

Sample: CD8+ T cells sorted from blood. These TCRs come from a young woman in good health.

The V gene is TRBV12-3 or TRBV12-4, the J gene TRBJ1-2, with D unresolved. V was shortened by 3 bases and J by 3 bases, with 8 bases between the two germline ends. The CDR3 has 13 residues. CDR3 nucleotides: TGTGCCAGCAGTTTCGGGGATTACTATGGCTACACCTTC. It specifies CASSFGDYYGYTF.

V usage is TRBV19 and J usage is TRBJ2-3; D remains ambiguous. The V and J ends lost 6 bases and 0 bases respectively, with 10 bases between them. Germline-derived CDR1 and CDR2 are LNHDA and SQIVND (reference sequence). This CDR3 comprises 14 residues. CDR3 region: CASSRRISTDTQYF. The CDR3 DNA is TGTGCCAGTAGCAGACGTATAAGCACAGATACGCAGTATTTT.

This clonotype was recorded many times. The chain employs TRBV5-6 and TRBJ1-1; D not certain. Germline V CDR1 and CDR2: SGHDT, YYEEEE. The CDR3 covers 12 residues. V dropped 1 base and J dropped 6 bases, with 7 bases sitting between them. The CDR3 sequence: CASSLFGSEAFF. The CDR3 DNA reads TGTGCCAGCAGCTTGTTCGGCTCTGAAGCTTTCTTT. The full variable domain, completed using reference TRBV5-6 and TRBJ1-1, is DAGVTQSPTHLIKTRGQQVTLRCSPKSGHDTVSWYQQALGQGPQFIFQYYEEEERQRGNFPDRFSGHQFPNYSSELNVNALLLGDSALYLCASSLFGSEAFFGQGTRLTVV.

This clonotype came up a few times. V and J are TRBV27 and TRBJ1-1; a possible D gene is TRBD1 (5 bases). The germline V gene encodes CDR1 MNHEY and CDR2 SMNVEV (reference sequence). The CDR3 is made up of 15 amino acids. The V and J ends lost 2 bases and 1 base respectively, with 11 bases between them. CDR3 residues: CASSLSTGANTEAFF. For the CDR3, the DNA is TGTGCCAGCAGTTTAAGTACAGGAGCGAACACTGAAGCTTTCTTT.

This clonotype has just a few counts. This sequence joins TRBV2 and TRBJ2-5, with a weak D call TRBD2 (6 bases). This CDR3 contains 14 residues. Per the germline V gene, CDR1 is SNHLY and CDR2 is FYNNEI. The ends were cut back, 0 bases at V and 3 bases at J, with 8 bases in the middle. The CDR3 DNA reads as TGTGCCAGCAGTGAAGCATGGGGGGAAGAGACCCAGTACTTC. Its translation is CASSEAWGEETQYF.

The table lists this clonotype with a few counts. The rearrangement joins TRBV5-8 to TRBJ1-1; D possibly corresponds to TRBD1 (6 bases). V was pared by 4 bases and J by 0 bases, with 13 bases between. Per the germline V gene, CDR1 is SGHTS and CDR2 is YDEGEE. The CDR3 totals 15 residues. The CDR3 nucleotides are TGTGCCAGCAGCGGGGACATAGCCCTGAACACTGAAGCTTTCTTT. Protein product: CASSGDIALNTEAFF.

This clonotype occurred a few times. The chain recombines TRBV7-2 with TRBJ2-7; a possible D gene is TRBD2 (6 bases). CDR1 is SGHTA and CDR2 is FQGNSA in the germline V gene. This CDR3 has 13 amino acids. Trimming left V 5 bases short and J 3 bases short, with 11 bases between. DNA for the CDR3: TGTGCCAGCAGCGCGACTAGTATCTACGAGCAGTACTTC. This encodes CASSATSIYEQYF.

The sample holds many counts of this clonotype. This chain links TRBV7-9 with TRBJ2-7; TRBD1 agrees at 8 bases. The CDR3 has 15 amino acids. The ends lost 2 bases at V and 3 bases at J; junction bases unmatched: 6. From germline, CDR1 is SEHNR and CDR2 FQNEAQ (reference sequence). CDR3 nucleotide sequence: TGTGCCAGCAGCTTAAACAGGGGGGTGAACTACGAGCAGTACTTC. Amino acids: CASSLNRGVNYEQYF. Together with reference TRBV7-9 and TRBJ2-7, the CDR3 gives the full variable domain: DTGVSQNPRHKITKRGQNVTFRCDPISEHNRLYWYRQTLGQGPEFLTYFQNEAQLEKSRLLSDRFSAERPKGSFSTLEIQRTEQGDSAMYLCASSLNRGVNYEQYFGPGTRLTVT.

This clonotype turned up a few times. The CDR3 DNA sequence: TGCGCCAGCAGCAGCGGACAGAGCCTGAACACTGAAGCTTTCTTT. Translating gives CASSSGQSLNTEAFF. The chain recombines TRBV5-1 with TRBJ1-1; D might be TRBD1 (6 bases). CDR1 and CDR2 from the germline V gene are SGHRS and YFSETQ. The CDR3 runs 15 residues. The ends were cut back, 4 bases at V and 0 bases at J, with 13 bases in the middle.

This rearrangement joins TRBV7-9 to TRBJ2-7, with 8 bases matching TRBD1. CDR1 is SEHNR, CDR2 FQNEAQ, per germline (reference sequence). The CDR3 has 14 residues. Losses at the gene ends were 5 bases for V and 3 bases for J; bases not matched to a gene: 6. The CDR3 is CASSALGQGYEQYF. CDR3 bases: TGTGCCAGCAGCGCGCTCGGACAGGGCTACGAGCAGTACTTC.

This clonotype was counted between two and nine times. The V and J genes are TRBV20-1 and TRBJ2-7, with TRBD1 as a possible D gene (5 bases). The CDR3 is 16 amino acids. V lost 1 base to trimming and J lost 1 base, with 17 bases between them. Germline V gene sequence: CDR1 DFQATT, CDR2 SNEGSKA (reference sequence). This CDR3 reads CSARGLDTANSYEQYF. CDR3 nucleotides: TGCAGTGCTAGAGGGTTGGACACAGCAAATTCCTACGAGCAGTACTTC.

This clonotype has a handful of counts. The J gene is TRBJ1-5, the V gene TRBV5-5; 7 bases are a match to TRBD1. The germline V gene has CDR1 SGHKS and CDR2 YYEKEE (reference sequence). With V trimmed by 5 bases and J by 6 bases, 11 bases remained unmatched. CDR3 length: 15 residues. CDR3 nucleotide sequence: TGTGCCAGCAGTAATTCAAGGGGGCTAGGTCAGCCCCAGCATTTT. It yields the protein CASSNSRGLGQPQHF.

The chain uses TRBV28 and TRBJ2-1; D gene unclear. Per the germline V gene, CDR1 is MDHEN and CDR2 is SYDVKM. Trimming took off 4 bases at V and 4 bases at J, with 5 bases between the two ends. This CDR3 comprises 12 residues. DNA for the CDR3: TGTGCCAGCAGTTCACAATACAATGAGCAGTTCTTC. Translated: CASSSQYNEQFF.

This clonotype was observed a handful of times. This chain connects TRBV7-6 to TRBJ2-1; the D gene is possibly TRBD1 (6 bases). The CDR3 runs to 15 residues. V was cut by 2 bases and J by 7 bases, with 15 bases left in between. The germline gives CDR1 SGHVS, CDR2 FNYEAQ. The CDR3 DNA is TGTGCCAGCAGCTTAATGCGCAGGGGTTCGAATGAGCAGTTCTTC. It yields the protein CASSLMRRGSNEQFF.

The sample holds many counts of this clonotype. The chain combines TRBV12-3 or TRBV12-4 with TRBJ2-2; the match to TRBD2 covers 13 bases. V shed 6 bases and J 7 bases; nucleotides not matched to a gene: 5. This CDR3 is 15 amino acids long. The CDR3 sequence: CASSGTSGEVGELFF. DNA for the CDR3: TGTGCCAGCAGCGGGACTAGCGGGGAGGTCGGGGAGCTGTTTTTT.

This clonotype was counted at least ten times. This chain links TRBV20-1 with TRBJ2-7; TRBD2 matches 11 bases. The CDR3 extends over 14 amino acids. Germline CDR1 DFQATT, CDR2 SNEGSKA (reference sequence). Trimming removed 0 bases from V and 5 bases from J; junction bases left unmatched: 3. CDR3 in amino acids: CSARELAGVNEQYF. In nucleotides, the CDR3 is TGCAGTGCTAGAGAACTAGCGGGGGTAAACGAGCAGTACTTC.

This clonotype was picked up many times. The chain has TRBV11-2 and TRBJ1-2, with D perhaps matching TRBD1 (5 bases). V was cut by 4 bases and J by 2 bases, with 8 bases left in between. Per the germline V gene, CDR1 is SGHAT and CDR2 is FQNNGV. The CDR3 totals 13 residues. The CDR3 DNA reads TGTGCCAGCAGCTACGGACAAAACTATGGCTACACCTTC. It codes for CASSYGQNYGYTF.

The chain joins TRBV5-1 to TRBJ1-1; D may be TRBD1 (6 bases). Germline V gene lookup returns CDR1 SGHRS and CDR2 YFSETQ. Trimming left V 7 bases short and J 3 bases short, with 13 bases between. This CDR3 has 13 amino acids. CDR3 protein: CASQTGRDTEAFF. DNA of the CDR3: TGCGCCAGCCAAACAGGGAGGGACACTGAAGCTTTCTTT.

The chain recombines TRBV27 with TRBJ2-7; maybe TRBD2 (6 bases). The CDR3 extends over 17 amino acids. V lost 1 base, J lost 2 bases, and 18 bases lay in between. In germline, CDR1 is MNHEY, CDR2 SMNVEV (reference sequence). CDR3 sequence reads: CASSLYSGGASTYEQYF. Here the CDR3 DNA reads TGTGCCAGCAGTTTATATAGCGGCGGGGCAAGCACCTACGAGCAGTACTTC.

Ten or more counts support this clonotype. The chain links TRBV6-1 to TRBJ2-7; the D call may be TRBD1 or TRBD2 (5 bases each). Looked up from germline, CDR1 is MNHNS and CDR2 is SASEGT. CDR3 length equals 15 residues. V was clipped by 5 bases and J by 1 base, with 15 bases between them. The CDR3: CASSPGTLVSYEQYF. The CDR3 bases are TGTGCCAGCAGTCCCGGGACGCTGGTATCCTACGAGCAGTACTTC.

The genes are TRBV6-5 and TRBJ2-3; D is unresolved. This CDR3 has 14 amino acids. V was pared by 0 bases and J by 0 bases, with 4 bases between. Germline assignment: CDR1 MNHEY and CDR2 SVGAGI. This CDR3 reads CASSYSASTDTQYF. The DNA for the CDR3 is TGTGCCAGCAGTTACTCAGCTAGCACAGATACGCAGTATTTT.

This clonotype was counted a few times. The chain joins TRBV6-2 or TRBV6-3 to TRBJ2-2, with D perhaps matching TRBD1 (5 bases). There are 12 residues in the CDR3. V was pared by 4 bases and J by 11 bases, with 11 bases between. Germline assignment: CDR1 MNHEY and CDR2 SVGEGT. As DNA, the CDR3 is TGTGCCAGCAGTTTGGGGCTGGGAGAGCTGTTTTTT. Translation gives CASSLGLGELFF.

This clonotype was seen a handful of times. This chain links TRBV13 with TRBJ1-1, with TRBD1 matching 9 bases. The CDR3 runs 15 residues. Trimming took 3 bases from V and 5 from J; bases not matched to a gene: 7. Germline V gives CDR1 PRHDT, CDR2 FYEKMQ (reference sequence). CDR3 sequence (DNA): TGTGCCAGCAGCTTCCCGGGACAGGGTGAAACTGAAGCTTTCTTT. Translated, it gives CASSFPGQGETEAFF.

This clonotype was observed a handful of times. For the CDR3, the DNA is TGCAGTGCTAGAGAGGGTTGGCAGCCAAGAATCTTTAATGAGCAGTTCTTC. Its translation: CSAREGWQPRIFNEQFF. The chain links TRBV20-1 to TRBJ2-1; D unclear. The CDR3 is 17 amino acids. Germline assignment: CDR1 DFQATT and CDR2 SNEGSKA (reference sequence). V was cut by 0 bases and J by 7 bases, with 22 bases left in between.

A few counts support this clonotype. This chain uses TRBV12-3 or TRBV12-4 with TRBJ2-3, with a tentative D call TRBD2 (6 bases). V lost 2 bases and J 1 base, leaving 13 bases between the germline ends. The CDR3 spans 16 residues. The CDR3 DNA follows: TGTGCCAGCAGTTTAAAGTCGGCTAGCGGCACAGATACGCAGTATTTT. It specifies CASSLKSASGTDTQYF.